This is a list of T cell receptor beta chains from one sample in a study of cytomegalovirus exposure and HLA in healthy donors. Profiled with immunoSEQ multiplex PCR; TCRdb holds only in-frame clones, not every one. Here the sample spans under 200,000 clones, over 80% being singletons. Sample: PBMCs. The origin of the receptors is a human donor in good health. Both conserved end residues are part of each CDR3. The order of the fields is clone size, D gene, V gene, J gene, CDR3 protein, CDR3 DNA. The D gene is left open where the match is weak. The listing skips clone size in some rows; elsewhere it reads once, few, many or a size class.

abundance: NA; d_gene: NA; v_gene: TRBV7-2; j_gene: TRBJ2-5; CDR3aa: CASSLGPRETQYF; CDR3nt: TGTGCCAGCAGCTTAGGGCCGCGGGAGACCCAGTACTTC
abundance: NA; d_gene: NA; v_gene: TRBV7-5; j_gene: TRBJ2-7; CDR3aa: CASLEAINLVHEQYF; CDR3nt: TGTGCCAGTCTAGAAGCGATTAACCTAGTCCACGAGCAGTACTTC
abundance: NA; d_gene: TRBD1; v_gene: TRBV29-1; j_gene: TRBJ2-7; CDR3aa: CSVEDPPLGQGAREQYF; CDR3nt: TGCAGCGTTGAAGATCCTCCTCTCGGACAGGGGGCGCGGGAGCAGTACTTC
abundance: NA; d_gene: TRBD1; v_gene: TRBV4-2; j_gene: TRBJ1-2; CDR3aa: CASSTQGVVNYGYTF; CDR3nt: TGTGCCAGCAGCACCCAGGGGGTTGTTAACTATGGCTACACCTTC
abundance: NA; d_gene: NA; v_gene: TRBV6-1; j_gene: TRBJ1-1; CDR3aa: CASMRVANTEAFF; CDR3nt: TGTGCCAGCATGCGGGTTGCGAACACTGAAGCTTTCTTT
abundance: NA; d_gene: TRBD1; v_gene: TRBV5-6; j_gene: TRBJ2-2; CDR3aa: CASSFLDRVAGELFF; CDR3nt: TGTGCCAGCAGCTTCCTGGACAGGGTCGCCGGGGAGCTGTTTTTT
abundance: NA; d_gene: TRBD1; v_gene: TRBV29-1; j_gene: TRBJ2-7; CDR3aa: CSVEWAGGSEQYF; CDR3nt: TGCAGCGTTGAATGGGCAGGGGGCTCCGAGCAGTACTTC
abundance: NA; d_gene: NA; v_gene: TRBV9; j_gene: TRBJ1-2; CDR3aa: CASSVAFDSCGYTF; CDR3nt: TGTGCCAGCAGCGTAGCTTTTGATAGTTGTGGCTACACCTTC
abundance: once; d_gene: NA; v_gene: TRBV27; j_gene: TRBJ2-3; CDR3aa: CASSLSAVTDTQYF; CDR3nt: TGTGCCAGCAGTTTATCCGCGGTAACAGATACGCAGTATTTT
abundance: once; d_gene: TRBD1; v_gene: TRBV10-3; j_gene: TRBJ2-7; CDR3aa: CAISEPGDRLNYEQYF; CDR3nt: TGTGCCATCAGTGAGCCAGGGGACAGGTTGAACTACGAGCAGTACTTC
abundance: NA; d_gene: TRBD1; v_gene: TRBV27; j_gene: TRBJ1-4; CDR3aa: CASSDRGAEKLFF; CDR3nt: TGTGCCAGCTCGGACAGGGGAGCGGAAAAACTGTTTTTT
abundance: NA; d_gene: NA; v_gene: TRBV28; j_gene: TRBJ1-1; CDR3aa: CASSLIELNTEAFF; CDR3nt: TGTGCCAGCAGTTTAATTGAACTTAACACTGAAGCTTTCTTT
abundance: NA; d_gene: TRBD1; v_gene: TRBV9; j_gene: TRBJ1-1; CDR3aa: CASSLGTGMGNTEAFF; CDR3nt: TGTGCCAGCAGCCTGGGGACAGGGATGGGAAACACTGAAGCTTTCTTT
abundance: NA; d_gene: TRBD2; v_gene: TRBV13; j_gene: TRBJ2-1; CDR3aa: CASSRLAGGPNEQFF; CDR3nt: TGTGCCAGCAGCCGACTAGCGGGGGGACCCAATGAGCAGTTCTTC
abundance: NA; d_gene: TRBD1; v_gene: TRBV29-1; j_gene: TRBJ1-1; CDR3aa: CSVEDDRVNTEAFF; CDR3nt: TGCAGCGTTGAAGACGACAGGGTGAACACTGAAGCTTTCTTT
abundance: NA; d_gene: NA; v_gene: TRBV4-2; j_gene: TRBJ1-5; CDR3aa: CASSPNAGTYQPQHF; CDR3nt: TGTGCCAGCAGCCCGAACGCGGGGACCTATCAGCCCCAGCATTTT
abundance: NA; d_gene: NA; v_gene: TRBV5-6; j_gene: TRBJ2-1; CDR3aa: CASSRLEGLKDNEQFF; CDR3nt: TGTGCCAGCAGCCGTTTGGAAGGACTGAAGGACAATGAGCAGTTCTTC
abundance: NA; d_gene: TRBD1; v_gene: TRBV29-1; j_gene: TRBJ2-3; CDR3aa: CSVEQGAADTQYF; CDR3nt: TGCAGCGTTGAGCAGGGGGCAGCAGATACGCAGTATTTT
abundance: NA; d_gene: TRBD1; v_gene: TRBV7-2; j_gene: TRBJ2-7; CDR3aa: CASSLNRGLQYF; CDR3nt: TGTGCCAGCAGCTTAAACAGGGGGCTTCAGTACTTC
abundance: NA; d_gene: NA; v_gene: TRBV7-2; j_gene: TRBJ2-5; CDR3aa: CASSLAPLMGALKETQYF; CDR3nt: TGTGCCAGCAGCTTAGCCCCCTTGATGGGGGCCCTGAAAGAGACCCAGTACTTC
abundance: NA; d_gene: TRBD1; v_gene: TRBV7-9; j_gene: TRBJ2-1; CDR3aa: CASSLDRDRTYNEQFF; CDR3nt: TGTGCCAGCAGCTTAGACCGGGACAGAACCTACAATGAGCAGTTCTTC
abundance: NA; d_gene: NA; v_gene: TRBV7-3; j_gene: TRBJ2-1; CDR3aa: CASSLKLAGSDEQFF; CDR3nt: TGTGCCAGCAGCTTAAAACTAGCCGGCTCAGATGAGCAGTTCTTC
abundance: NA; d_gene: TRBD1; v_gene: TRBV10-3; j_gene: TRBJ2-7; CDR3aa: CAISDGTDEQYF; CDR3nt: TGTGCCATCAGTGATGGGACAGACGAGCAGTACTTC
abundance: NA; d_gene: NA; v_gene: TRBV7-2; j_gene: TRBJ2-5; CDR3aa: CASSPQETQYF; CDR3nt: TGTGCCAGCAGCCCGCAGGAGACCCAGTACTTC
abundance: NA; d_gene: TRBD1; v_gene: TRBV2; j_gene: TRBJ2-3; CDR3aa: CASSAGTGFTDTQYF; CDR3nt: TGTGCCAGCAGTGCCGGGACAGGGTTCACAGATACGCAGTATTTT
abundance: NA; d_gene: TRBD2; v_gene: TRBV10-3; j_gene: TRBJ2-5; CDR3aa: CAISKRGDETQYF; CDR3nt: TGTGCCATCAGTAAGCGGGGGGATGAGACCCAGTACTTC
abundance: few; d_gene: NA; v_gene: TRBV6-1; j_gene: TRBJ1-1; CDR3aa: CASSEFAENTEAFF; CDR3nt: TGTGCCAGCAGTGAATTTGCAGAGAACACTGAAGCTTTCTTT
abundance: NA; d_gene: TRBD1; v_gene: TRBV7-8; j_gene: TRBJ1-5; CDR3aa: CASSPGGWSNQPQHF; CDR3nt: TGTGCCAGCAGCCCAGGGGGCTGGAGCAATCAGCCCCAGCATTTT
abundance: few; d_gene: NA; v_gene: TRBV7-9; j_gene: TRBJ1-1; CDR3aa: CASEAENTEAFF; CDR3nt: TGTGCCAGCGAAGCCGAGAACACTGAAGCTTTCTTT
abundance: NA; d_gene: NA; v_gene: TRBV6-5; j_gene: TRBJ2-7; CDR3aa: CASSALRGSSYEQYF; CDR3nt: TGTGCCAGCAGTGCCCTGCGGGGATCCTCCTACGAGCAGTACTTC
abundance: NA; d_gene: NA; v_gene: TRBV5-6; j_gene: TRBJ1-2; CDR3aa: CASSFTGLHGYTF; CDR3nt: TGTGCCAGCAGCTTCACAGGGCTACATGGCTACACCTTC
abundance: NA; d_gene: NA; v_gene: TRBV7-9; j_gene: TRBJ2-1; CDR3aa: CASSLDRVVGYNEQFF; CDR3nt: TGTGCCAGCAGCTTAGATCGGGTGGTCGGTTACAATGAGCAGTTCTTC
abundance: few; d_gene: TRBD1; v_gene: TRBV5-1; j_gene: TRBJ1-4; CDR3aa: CASSLGDTGVNEKLFF; CDR3nt: TGCGCCAGCAGCTTGGGTGATACAGGGGTTAATGAAAAACTGTTTTTT
abundance: NA; d_gene: TRBD1; v_gene: TRBV9; j_gene: TRBJ2-1; CDR3aa: CASSLSGTGICEQFF; CDR3nt: TGTGCCAGCAGCCTTAGTGGGACAGGGATTTGTGAGCAGTTCTTC
abundance: NA; d_gene: NA; v_gene: TRBV7-2; j_gene: TRBJ2-7; CDR3aa: CASSLAGGRSYEQYF; CDR3nt: TGTGCCAGCAGCTTAGCGGGGGGACGATCCTACGAGCAGTACTTC
abundance: NA; d_gene: TRBD1; v_gene: TRBV19; j_gene: TRBJ2-7; CDR3aa: CASSIALGQGYEQYF; CDR3nt: TGTGCCAGTAGTATAGCCCTGGGACAGGGGTACGAGCAGTACTTC
abundance: NA; d_gene: NA; v_gene: TRBV6-5; j_gene: TRBJ2-7; CDR3aa: CASSYEQRADEQYF; CDR3nt: TGTGCCAGCAGTTACGAGCAGCGAGCAGACGAGCAGTACTTC
abundance: NA; d_gene: TRBD2; v_gene: TRBV6-4; j_gene: TRBJ2-2; CDR3aa: CASSWLLAVNTGELFF; CDR3nt: TGTGCCAGCAGTTGGCTTCTAGCGGTTAACACCGGGGAGCTGTTTTTT
abundance: NA; d_gene: TRBD2; v_gene: TRBV5-4; j_gene: TRBJ2-7; CDR3aa: CASSLNNRAGGPNEQYF; CDR3nt: TGTGCCAGCAGCTTGAATAACAGAGCGGGGGGGCCAAACGAGCAGTACTTC
abundance: NA; d_gene: NA; v_gene: TRBV7-2; j_gene: TRBJ1-1; CDR3aa: CASSVRQVANTEAFF; CDR3nt: TGTGCCAGCAGCGTGAGACAGGTGGCGAACACTGAAGCTTTCTTT
abundance: few; d_gene: NA; v_gene: TRBV19; j_gene: TRBJ1-6; CDR3aa: CASSTQDSYNSPLHF; CDR3nt: TGTGCCAGTAGTACACAGGACTCCTATAATTCACCCCTCCACTTT
abundance: NA; d_gene: TRBD1; v_gene: TRBV6-6; j_gene: TRBJ1-2; CDR3aa: CASTPGGGYGYTF; CDR3nt: TGTGCCAGCACCCCAGGGGGCGGTTATGGCTACACCTTC
abundance: NA; d_gene: NA; v_gene: TRBV4-3; j_gene: TRBJ2-6; CDR3aa: CASSQVVLSAGQYSGANVLTF; CDR3nt: TGCGCCAGCAGCCAAGTGGTCCTCTCGGCGGGGCAATACTCTGGGGCCAACGTCCTGACTTTC
abundance: NA; d_gene: NA; v_gene: TRBV11-2; j_gene: TRBJ2-7; CDR3aa: CASSRGGGEQYF; CDR3nt: TGTGCCAGCAGCCGCGGCGGTGGCGAGCAGTACTTC
abundance: NA; d_gene: NA; v_gene: TRBV5-1; j_gene: TRBJ2-2; CDR3aa: CASSLVVTETSGELFF; CDR3nt: TGCGCCAGCAGCTTGGTTGTGACAGAGACCTCTGGGGAGCTGTTTTTT
abundance: once; d_gene: TRBD2; v_gene: TRBV4-3; j_gene: TRBJ2-1; CDR3aa: CASSQLRSGGPTNVLSYNEQFF; CDR3nt: TGCGCCAGCAGCCAACTACGGAGCGGGGGGCCTACTAATGTACTATCCTACAATGAGCAGTTCTTC
abundance: NA; d_gene: NA; v_gene: TRBV7-2; j_gene: TRBJ1-2; CDR3aa: CASSPRTVRYGYTF; CDR3nt: TGTGCCAGCAGCCCTAGGACAGTGCGATATGGCTACACCTTC
abundance: NA; d_gene: NA; v_gene: TRBV15; j_gene: TRBJ2-5; CDR3aa: CATSRETVGSQYF; CDR3nt: TGTGCCACCAGCAGAGAGACAGTTGGGTCCCAGTACTTC
abundance: NA; d_gene: TRBD1; v_gene: TRBV9; j_gene: TRBJ1-2; CDR3aa: CASSVGTGDYYGYTF; CDR3nt: TGTGCCAGCAGCGTAGGCACAGGGGACTACTATGGCTACACCTTC
abundance: NA; d_gene: TRBD1; v_gene: TRBV4-3; j_gene: TRBJ2-7; CDR3aa: CASSQGQGSYEQYF; CDR3nt: TGCGCCAGCAGCCAAGGACAGGGGTCCTACGAGCAGTACTTC
abundance: NA; d_gene: NA; v_gene: TRBV12-2; j_gene: TRBJ2-7; CDR3aa: CASRLALKQGGYEQYF; CDR3nt: TGTGCAAGTCGCTTAGCGCTGAAACAGGGGGGTTACGAGCAGTACTTC
abundance: few; d_gene: TRBD1; v_gene: TRBV2; j_gene: TRBJ2-7; CDR3aa: CASSERQGLLEQYF; CDR3nt: TGTGCCAGCAGCGAAAGACAGGGGTTATTAGAGCAGTACTTC
abundance: NA; d_gene: NA; v_gene: TRBV4-3; j_gene: TRBJ1-1; CDR3aa: CASSQDVNTEAFF; CDR3nt: TGCGCCAGCAGCCAAGACGTGAACACTGAAGCTTTCTTT
abundance: NA; d_gene: NA; v_gene: TRBV2; j_gene: TRBJ1-5; CDR3aa: CASNLAGANQPQHF; CDR3nt: TGTGCCAGCAACCTTGCAGGGGCTAATCAGCCCCAGCATTTT
abundance: NA; d_gene: NA; v_gene: TRBV28; j_gene: TRBJ1-4; CDR3aa: CASSGGAGEKLFF; CDR3nt: TGTGCCAGCAGTGGGGGGGCAGGGGAAAAACTGTTTTTT
abundance: NA; d_gene: NA; v_gene: TRBV2; j_gene: TRBJ1-2; CDR3aa: CASSGGDANYGYTF; CDR3nt: TGTGCCAGCAGTGGGGGGGATGCTAACTATGGCTACACCTTC
abundance: NA; d_gene: TRBD2; v_gene: TRBV14; j_gene: TRBJ2-1; CDR3aa: CASSQDSWGLAGGRGEQFF; CDR3nt: TGTGCCAGCAGCCAAGACTCGTGGGGACTAGCGGGGGGGCGAGGTGAGCAGTTCTTC
abundance: NA; d_gene: TRBD1; v_gene: TRBV2; j_gene: TRBJ2-3; CDR3aa: CASSEEGQGSDTQYF; CDR3nt: TGTGCCAGCAGTGAAGAGGGACAGGGATCAGATACGCAGTATTTT
abundance: once; d_gene: TRBD2; v_gene: TRBV5-6; j_gene: TRBJ2-1; CDR3aa: CASSFMKTSGYNEQFF; CDR3nt: TGTGCCAGCAGCTTTATGAAGACTAGCGGTTACAATGAGCAGTTCTTC